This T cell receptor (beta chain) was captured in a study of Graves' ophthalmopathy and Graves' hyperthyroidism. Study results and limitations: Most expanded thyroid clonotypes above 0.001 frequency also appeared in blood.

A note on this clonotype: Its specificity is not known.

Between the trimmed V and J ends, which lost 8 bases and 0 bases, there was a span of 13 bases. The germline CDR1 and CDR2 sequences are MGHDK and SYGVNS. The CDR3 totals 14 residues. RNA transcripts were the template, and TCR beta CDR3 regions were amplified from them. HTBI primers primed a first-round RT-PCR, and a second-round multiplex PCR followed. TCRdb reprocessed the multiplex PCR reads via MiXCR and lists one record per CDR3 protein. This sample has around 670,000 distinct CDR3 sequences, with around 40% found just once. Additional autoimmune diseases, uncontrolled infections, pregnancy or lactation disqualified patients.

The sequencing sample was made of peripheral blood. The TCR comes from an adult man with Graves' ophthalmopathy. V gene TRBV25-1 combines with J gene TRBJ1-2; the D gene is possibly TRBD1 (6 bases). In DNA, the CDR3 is TGTGCCAGCTCAACCGGGACATCTAACTATGGCTACACCTTC. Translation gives CASSTGTSNYGYTF.